The 24 T cell receptor beta chains below all came from one sample that was sequenced in a study of early T cells in non-severe SARS-CoV-2 infection. TCRdb reanalysed the 5' RACE reads using MiXCR and keeps one entry per CDR3 protein. The top ten hold approximately 4.7% of the sample, which has some 91,000 distinct CDR3 sequences, approximately 11% seen once. Here the sequenced sample was whole blood, taken at baseline. The receptors shown here come from an adult who was a healthcare worker with PCR-confirmed SARS-CoV-2 infection or an uninfected control (not recorded which).

The gene calls are TRBV7-9 and TRBJ2-7; a possible D gene is TRBD1 (6 bases). Trimming cost V 5 bases and J 0 bases, with 11 bases left between them. The CDR3 spans 14 residues. Germline V CDR1 and CDR2: SEHNR, FQNEAQ (reference sequence). DNA of the CDR3: TGTGCCAGCAGCACCTTGACAGGCTCCTACGAGCAGTACTTC. This encodes CASSTLTGSYEQYF.

The chain recombines TRBV5-6 with TRBJ2-1; TRBD2 agrees at 7 bases. CDR1 is SGHDT and CDR2 is YYEEEE in the germline V gene. This CDR3 comprises 15 residues. V lost 2 bases, J lost 4 bases, and 6 bases stayed unmatched. The CDR3 bases are TGTGCCAGCAGCTTAGGCGGGAGAGGGTACAATGAGCAGTTCTTC. Translated, it gives CASSLGGRGYNEQFF. Based on the CDR3 plus reference TRBV5-6 and TRBJ2-1, the full variable domain is DAGVTQSPTHLIKTRGQQVTLRCSPKSGHDTVSWYQQALGQGPQFIFQYYEEEERQRGNFPDRFSGHQFPNYSSELNVNALLLGDSALYLCASSLGGRGYNEQFFGPGTRLTVL.

This chain joins TRBV11-2 and TRBJ2-7; no definite D call. The germline V gene has CDR1 SGHAT and CDR2 FQNNGV. Trimming left V 5 bases short and J 1 base short, with 9 bases between. This CDR3 contains 13 residues. The CDR3 region has the DNA TGTGCCAGCAGCCCAGGCCCTTCCTACGAGCAGTACTTC. Amino acids: CASSPGPSYEQYF.

The chain couples TRBV6-2 or TRBV6-3 to TRBJ2-2; TRBD2 is a possible D gene (5 bases). The V end was cut by 6 bases, the J end by 7 bases, with 9 bases between. Germline V lookup: CDR1 MNHEY, CDR2 SVGEGT. This CDR3 spans 12 amino acids. The CDR3 DNA sequence: TGTGCCAGCAGAGAGGGCGGCGGGGAGCTGTTTTTT. Residues: CASREGGGELFF.

The chain has TRBV18 and TRBJ2-7, with 11 bases matching TRBD1. The CDR3 runs to 15 residues. Germline CDR1 is KGHSH and CDR2 is LQKENI. Trimming took 1 base from V and 4 from J; bases not matched to a gene: 3. This CDR3 reads CASSPQDRGPYEQYF. CDR3 bases: TGTGCCAGCTCACCACAGGACAGGGGGCCTTACGAGCAGTACTTC.

Only a few counts were recorded for this clonotype. This chain connects TRBV6-6 to TRBJ2-3; D possibly matches TRBD1 or TRBD2 (6 bases each). Trimming left V 7 bases short and J 3 bases short, with 17 bases between. The CDR3 loop spans 15 amino acids. Germline V gives CDR1 MNHNY, CDR2 SVGAGI (reference sequence). The CDR3 DNA reads as TGTGCCAGCACCGCCGGGGGCGGATTGACAGATACGCAGTATTTT. Translation: CASTAGGGLTDTQYF.

The rearrangement joins TRBV20-1 to TRBJ2-3, with a tentative D call TRBD2 (6 bases). CDR3 length: 16 amino acids. Trimming took off 3 bases at V and 2 bases at J, with 18 bases between the two ends. Germline loops: CDR1 DFQATT, CDR2 SNEGSKA (reference sequence). CDR3 sequence (DNA): TGCAGTGCTAGGGCCCCGGGGGACGGGGCCACAGATACGCAGTATTTT. This sequence encodes CSARAPGDGATDTQYF.

This clonotype was seen only a few times. V and J are TRBV7-8 and TRBJ1-2; 9 positions agree with TRBD1. With V trimmed by 3 bases and J by 4 bases, 3 bases remained unmatched. CDR3 length: 14 amino acids. The V gene's germline CDR1 is SGHVS and CDR2 FQNEAQ. Here the CDR3 reads CASSFGTGSYGYTF. In DNA, the CDR3 is TGTGCCAGCAGCTTTGGGACAGGGAGCTATGGCTACACCTTC.

The genes are TRBV21-1 and TRBJ2-3; TRBD2, as called in the table, went unchecked against the DNA. TRBV21-1 is a pseudogene segment. The CDR3 is 15 residues long. The CDR3 coding sequence is TGTGCCAGCAGCAACACTAGCGGGAAGACAGATACGCAGTATTTT. Translated: CASSNTSGKTDTQYF.

This clonotype was counted only a few times. The rearrangement uses TRBV12-3 or TRBV12-4 and TRBJ2-5, with 14 bases fitting TRBD2. The V and J ends lost 7 bases and 7 bases, in that order; junction bases with no gene match: 8. The CDR3 totals 15 residues. The CDR3 nucleotides read TGTGCCAGCAACCAGGGACTAGCGGGAGCGGGGACCCAGTACTTC. This encodes CASNQGLAGAGTQYF.

This clonotype showed up many times. The J gene is TRBJ2-4, the V gene TRBV5-4, with D uncertain. Trimming took off 0 bases at V and 9 bases at J, with 10 bases between the two ends. Germline values: CDR1 SGHNT, CDR2 YYREEE (reference sequence). This CDR3 region has 13 residues. The CDR3 nucleotides read TGTGCCAGCAGCTTGGAAGGGTTCGGCATTCAGTACTTC. Encoded protein: CASSLEGFGIQYF.

This clonotype was found a few times. The V gene is TRBV29-1, the J gene TRBJ2-7; TRBD2 might be the D (5 bases). CDR1 and CDR2 (germline): SQVTM, ANQGSEA. The CDR3 totals 10 residues. The V end lost 4 bases, the J end lost 5 bases, and 6 bases lay between the germline ends. CDR3: CSVAEDEQYF. The CDR3 DNA is TGCAGCGTTGCGGAGGACGAGCAGTACTTC.

This clonotype was counted many times. The chain links TRBV3-1 to TRBJ2-1; TRBD2 agrees at 11 bases. The V gene's germline CDR1 is LGHDT and CDR2 YNNKEL (reference sequence). The CDR3 has 14 residues. Trimming cost V 3 bases and J 7 bases; bases outside gene matches: 2. CDR3 in DNA: TGTGCCAGCAGCCAGACTAGCGGGATGAATGAGCAGTTCTTC. It encodes CASSQTSGMNEQFF.

This clonotype was recorded many times. This chain joins TRBV7-9 and TRBJ2-2, with D tentatively TRBD1 (5 bases). V was shortened by 1 base and J by 2 bases, with 14 bases between the two germline ends. The germline gives CDR1 SEHNR, CDR2 FQNEAQ (reference sequence). The CDR3 has 17 amino acids. The CDR3 region has the DNA TGTGCCAGCAGCTTAGTGCCTAGGACATTTAACACCGGGGAGCTGTTTTTT. Amino acid sequence: CASSLVPRTFNTGELFF.

The chain carries TRBV5-1 and TRBJ1-1; D is undetermined. CDR3 size: 16 residues. V was trimmed by 2 bases and J by 0 bases, leaving 14 bases between them. CDR1 and CDR2 from the germline V gene are SGHRS and YFSETQ. The CDR3 protein is CASSFQVQDMNTEAFF. DNA of the CDR3: TGCGCCAGCAGCTTCCAGGTGCAGGATATGAACACTGAAGCTTTCTTT.

This clonotype was picked up many times. The genes are TRBV28 and TRBJ1-5; D possibly corresponds to TRBD1 (6 bases). There are 14 residues in the CDR3. Germline lookup yields CDR1 MDHEN and CDR2 SYDVKM. Deletions cut 6 bases from V and 5 bases from J, with 14 bases between. CDR3 nucleotides: TGTGCCAGCAGACTGGGGGCGCAATATCAGCCCCAGCATTTT. This sequence encodes CASRLGAQYQPQHF.

The chain links TRBV29-1 to TRBJ1-2; 10 bases match TRBD1. CDR1 and CDR2 (germline): SQVTM, ANQGSEA. This CDR3 has 12 amino acids. V trimming: 6 bases; J trimming: 4 bases; junction bases outside the gene matches: 2. The CDR3 coding sequence is TGCAGCGTCCGGACAGGGGGCTATGGCTACACCTTC. As protein: CSVRTGGYGYTF. Variable domain in full (rest from reference TRBV29-1 and TRBJ1-2): SAVISQKPSRDICQRGTSLTIQCQVDSQVTMMFWYRQQPGQSLTLIATANQGSEATYESGFVIDKFPISRPNLTFSTLTVSNMSPEDSSIYLCSVRTGGYGYTFGSGTRLTVV.

This clonotype was seen many times. V usage is TRBV19 and J usage is TRBJ1-6, with TRBD1 as a possible D gene (6 bases). The CDR3 length is 15 residues. V was pared by 3 bases and J by 3 bases, with 9 bases between. Germline V gene sequence: CDR1 LNHDA, CDR2 SQIVND (reference sequence). Here the CDR3 DNA reads TGTGCCAGTAGTATGGAACAGGGCTATAATTCACCCCTCCACTTT. Protein sequence: CASSMEQGYNSPLHF.

This clonotype was seen ten or more times. The rearrangement links TRBV11-2 to TRBJ1-1; D is ambiguous. CDR1 and CDR2 from the germline V gene are SGHAT and FQNNGV. The CDR3 is 15 residues long. The ends were cut back, 5 bases at V and 1 base at J, with 14 bases in the middle. CDR3 sequence reads: CASSPRRGPNTEAFF. In DNA, the CDR3 is TGTGCCAGCAGCCCCCGTAGAGGGCCGAACACTGAAGCTTTCTTT. Variable domain in full (rest from reference TRBV11-2 and TRBJ1-1): EAGVAQSPRYKIIEKRQSVAFWCNPISGHATLYWYQQILGQGPKLLIQFQNNGVVDDSQLPKDRFSAERLKGVDSTLKIQPAKLEDSAVYLCASSPRRGPNTEAFFGQGTRLTVV.

This clonotype was observed many times. The chain joins TRBV29-1 to TRBJ2-4; D not certain. In germline, CDR1 is SQVTM, CDR2 ANQGSEA. Trimming removed 0 bases at V and 0 bases at J, with 3 bases between. The CDR3 is 13 amino acids. CDR3 protein: CSVEELAKNIQYF. The CDR3 DNA is TGCAGCGTTGAAGAGCTAGCCAAAAACATTCAGTACTTC.

There are a few counts of this clonotype. V usage is TRBV27 and J usage is TRBJ2-3; 8 positions match TRBD1. Per the germline V gene, CDR1 is MNHEY and CDR2 is SMNVEV (reference sequence). V trimming: 7 bases; J trimming: 4 bases; junction bases outside the gene matches: 7. CDR3 length: 14 amino acids. In DNA form, the CDR3 reads TGTGCCAGCAAGGGCAGGGGGCTCGCAGATACGCAGTATTTT. Translating gives CASKGRGLADTQYF.

This chain uses TRBV18 with TRBJ2-2, with D perhaps TRBD2 (6 bases). The CDR3 is 14 residues long. Germline assignment: CDR1 KGHSH and CDR2 LQKENI. Trimming removed 5 bases at V and 4 bases at J, with 11 bases between. CDR3 amino acids: CASSSGLRTGELFF. DNA for the CDR3: TGTGCCAGCTCATCGGGACTCCGCACCGGGGAGCTGTTTTTT.

This clonotype was seen ten or more times. V usage is TRBV7-2 and J usage is TRBJ2-5; the D gene is possibly TRBD1 (5 bases). Trimming removed 5 bases from V and 3 bases from J, with 16 bases in between. CDR1 and CDR2 (germline): SGHTA, FQGNSA. The CDR3 loop spans 15 amino acids. Written as DNA, the CDR3 is TGTGCCAGCAGCCCCATTATTGGGGCAGAAGAGACCCAGTACTTC. Amino acids: CASSPIIGAEETQYF.

CDR3: CASSWDQQNTEAFF. Here the CDR3 DNA reads TGTGCCAGCAGTTGGGACCAACAGAACACTGAAGCTTTCTTT. J is TRBJ1-1 and V is TRBV2; a possible D gene is TRBD1 (5 bases). V gave up 5 bases and J gave up 1 base, with 11 bases separating them. Germline V gene lookup returns CDR1 SNHLY and CDR2 FYNNEI. This CDR3 has 14 amino acids.